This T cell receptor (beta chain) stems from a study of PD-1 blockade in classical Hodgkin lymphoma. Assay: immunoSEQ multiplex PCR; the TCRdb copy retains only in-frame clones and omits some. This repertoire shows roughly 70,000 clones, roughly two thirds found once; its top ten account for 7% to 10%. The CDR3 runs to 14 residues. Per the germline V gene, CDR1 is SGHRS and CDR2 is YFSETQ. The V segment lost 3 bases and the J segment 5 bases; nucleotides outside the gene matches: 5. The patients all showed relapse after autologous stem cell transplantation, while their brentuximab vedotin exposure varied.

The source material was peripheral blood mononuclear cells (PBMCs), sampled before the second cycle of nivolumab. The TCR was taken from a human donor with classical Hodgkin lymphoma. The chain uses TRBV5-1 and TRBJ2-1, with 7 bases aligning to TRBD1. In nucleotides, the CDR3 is TGCGCCAGCAGCTACCGGGACAGTAACAATGAGCAGTTCTTC. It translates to CASSYRDSNNEQFF.